This entry lists 32 T cell receptor beta chains sequenced from one sample in a study of OX40 agonist ivuxolimab in advanced cancers. Sequencing was performed with immunoSEQ multiplex PCR; in TCRdb, only in-frame clones are kept and a portion is missing. The sample shows roughly 23,000 clones, 80% to 90% of them seen only once. Source: CD4+ or CD8+ T cells sorted from blood, taken in a trial of the OX40 agonist ivuxolimab. These receptors were collected from an adult with an advanced solid tumor such as melanoma, head and neck, liver or kidney cancer.

The J gene is TRBJ2-2, the V gene TRBV9; D is unresolved. Germline-derived CDR1 and CDR2 are SGDLS and YYNGEE. V dropped 4 bases and J dropped 0 bases, with 4 bases sitting between them. The CDR3 sequence is 13 residues long. CDR3: CASSLTNTGELFF. CDR3 nucleotides: TGTGCCAGCAGCTTAACGAACACCGGGGAGCTGTTTTTT.

V is TRBV29-1 and J is TRBJ2-7; TRBD1 agrees at 7 bases. The V and J ends lost 6 bases and 6 bases, in that order; junction bases with no gene match: 11. The CDR3 contains 13 residues. Germline V gene lookup returns CDR1 SQVTM and CDR2 ANQGSEA. The CDR3 sequence: CSVIQGMGSEQYF. CDR3 in DNA: TGCAGCGTAATACAGGGGATGGGTTCCGAGCAGTACTTC.

V is TRBV9 and J is TRBJ2-2, with no clear D. The V end was cut by 0 bases, the J end by 1 base, with 7 bases between. The V gene's germline CDR1 is SGDLS and CDR2 YYNGEE. The CDR3 has 15 amino acids. CDR3 nucleotide sequence: TGTGCCAGCAGCGTAGACCCCTTGAACACCGGGGAGCTGTTTTTT. Residues: CASSVDPLNTGELFF.

The chain is built from TRBV7-9 and TRBJ2-1, with no clear D. Germline V gene sequence: CDR1 SEHNR, CDR2 FQNEAQ (reference sequence). The CDR3 extends over 13 amino acids. V was shortened by 1 base and J by 6 bases, with 7 bases between the two germline ends. CDR3: CASSLGLLNEQFF. Written as DNA, the CDR3 is TGTGCCAGCAGCTTAGGTCTCCTCAATGAGCAGTTCTTC.

The rearrangement uses TRBV6-4 and TRBJ2-3, with 9 bases aligning to TRBD2. The CDR3 consists of 15 residues. The ends lost 5 bases at V and 0 bases at J; junction bases unmatched: 3. Germline CDR1 reads MRHNA; CDR2 reads SNTAGT. The CDR3 region is CASSKTSGSTDTQYF. CDR3 nucleotides: TGTGCCAGCAGTAAAACTAGCGGGAGCACAGATACGCAGTATTTT.

The chain combines TRBV5-2 with TRBJ2-1. TRBV5-2 is classified as a pseudogene. The CDR3 runs to 16 residues. The CDR3 DNA follows: TGTGCCAGCAGCTTACAAGGGATAGGGTCTTACAATGAGCAGTTCTTC. Translation gives CASSLQGIGSYNEQFF.

This chain uses TRBV28 with TRBJ2-7; 9 bases are shared with TRBD2. The V gene end was trimmed by 1 base and the J gene end by 2 bases; junction bases not matched to a gene: 3. The CDR3 consists of 15 residues. CDR1 is MDHEN and CDR2 is SYDVKM in the germline V gene. The CDR3 loop reads CASSLLAGATYEQYF. CDR3 in DNA: TGTGCCAGCAGTTTATTAGCGGGAGCTACCTACGAGCAGTACTTC.

This chain joins TRBV9 and TRBJ2-2, with 8 bases identical to TRBD1. Germline V gives CDR1 SGDLS, CDR2 YYNGEE. The V segment lost 2 bases and the J segment 3 bases; nucleotides outside the gene matches: 9. The CDR3 has 17 amino acids. The CDR3 nucleotides read TGTGCCAGCAGCGTCCAGGTTCAGGGGGCGGACACCGGGGAGCTGTTTTTT. It codes for CASSVQVQGADTGELFF.

J is TRBJ2-5 and V is TRBV27; possible D gene TRBD1, 7 bases. From germline, CDR1 is MNHEY and CDR2 SMNVEV (reference sequence). Deletions cut 4 bases from V and 2 bases from J, with 11 bases between. There are 14 residues in the CDR3. CDR3 nucleotide sequence: TGTGCCAGCAGTTCGACAGGGAGGCAAGAGACCCAGTACTTC. It encodes CASSSTGRQETQYF.

The J gene is TRBJ2-7, the V gene TRBV7-9; the match to TRBD1 covers 8 bases. The germline V gene has CDR1 SEHNR and CDR2 FQNEAQ (reference sequence). The CDR3 is made up of 15 amino acids. The junction had 8 bases not matched to a gene; V was cut back by 5 bases and J by 2 bases. As DNA, the CDR3 is TGTGCCAGCAGCGGCCGGACAGGGCTTACCTACGAGCAGTACTTC. Translation gives CASSGRTGLTYEQYF.

The gene calls are TRBV28 and TRBJ2-3, with 10 bases fitting TRBD1. V gave up 3 bases and J gave up 6 bases; unmatched junction bases: 12. This CDR3 contains 17 residues. The germline CDR1 and CDR2 sequences are MDHEN and SYDVKM. The CDR3 region is CASSFTPGQGLEDTQYF. CDR3 sequence (DNA): TGTGCCAGCAGTTTCACACCGGGACAGGGGTTGGAGGATACGCAGTATTTT.

The V call is TRBV27, the J call TRBJ1-5, with no clear D. The germline V gene has CDR1 MNHEY and CDR2 SMNVEV (reference sequence). Trimming removed 5 bases at V and 7 bases at J, with 12 bases between. The CDR3 extends over 13 amino acids. The CDR3 nucleotides are TGTGCCAGCAGTGACGGAAGCGGGCAGCCCCAGCATTTT. As protein: CASSDGSGQPQHF.

The CDR3 region has the DNA TGCGCCAGCAGCCCACTAGCGGCTGGCACAGATACGCAGTATTTT. Its translation: CASSPLAAGTDTQYF. This rearrangement joins TRBV4-3 to TRBJ2-3; TRBD2 aligns across 8 bases. This CDR3 contains 15 residues. V shed 4 bases, J shed 1 base, and the junction held 4 bases outside the gene matches. Germline CDR1 LGHNA, CDR2 YSLEER.

V is TRBV28 and J is TRBJ2-1; a possible D gene is TRBD2 (6 bases). Germline CDR1 and CDR2: MDHEN and SYDVKM. V shed 9 bases and J shed 3 bases, with 18 bases lying between them. The CDR3 extends over 15 amino acids. The DNA of the CDR3 is TGTGCCAGGGATGTAGGGCGGGGATACTACAATGAGCAGTTCTTC. Amino acid sequence: CARDVGRGYYNEQFF.

The chain uses TRBV7-8 and TRBJ2-1, with a possible D match to TRBD2 (5 bases). V gave up 2 bases and J gave up 1 base, with 9 bases separating them. Germline CDR1 and CDR2: SGHVS and FQNEAQ. The CDR3 sequence is 15 residues long. CDR3 loop: CASSLPAASYNEQFF. In DNA form, the CDR3 reads TGTGCCAGCAGCTTACCAGCGGCTTCCTACAATGAGCAGTTCTTC.

The CDR3, as DNA: TGTGCCAGCTACAGCGGAGTCGACAATGAGCAGTTCTTC. This sequence encodes CASYSGVDNEQFF. The chain carries TRBV27 and TRBJ2-1; D is perhaps TRBD2 (5 bases). Deletions cut 8 bases from V and 5 bases from J, with 13 bases between. CDR3 length: 13 amino acids. In germline, CDR1 is MNHEY, CDR2 SMNVEV (reference sequence).

The chain has TRBV9 and TRBJ2-5; 9 positions match TRBD2. CDR1 SGDLS and CDR2 YYNGEE come from the germline V gene. J gave up 1 base and V 4 bases, and 5 bases lay outside the gene matches. The CDR3 is made up of 15 amino acids. The CDR3 DNA sequence: TGTGCCAGCAGCCTTAGCGGGAGCCTCCAAGAGACCCAGTACTTC. Translated: CASSLSGSLQETQYF.

This clone has just one count. The chain recombines TRBV2 with TRBJ2-7, with 14 nucleotides matching TRBD2. The CDR3 extends over 17 amino acids. With 4 bases clipped from V and 2 bases from J, the junction kept 7 bases outside the gene matches. Germline V lookup: CDR1 SNHLY, CDR2 FYNNEI. The CDR3 bases are TGTGCCAGCAGTGTGGGACTAGCGGGAGCGGGAGCCTACGAGCAGTACTTC. Translated, it gives CASSVGLAGAGAYEQYF. Using reference TRBV2 and TRBJ2-7 for the parts outside the CDR3, the full variable domain is EPEVTQTPSHQVTQMGQEVILRCVPISNHLYFYWYRQILGQKVEFLVSFYNNEISEKSEIFDDQFSVERPDGSNFTLKIRSTKLEDSAMYFCASSVGLAGAGAYEQYFGPGTRLTVT.

This clone was observed a single time. The chain is built from TRBV6-1 and TRBJ2-2; maybe TRBD2 (6 bases). This CDR3 comprises 16 residues. The germline V gene has CDR1 MNHNS and CDR2 SASEGT. Trimming took 0 bases from V and 5 from J, leaving 13 bases between them. Here the CDR3 reads CASSEALVSGTGELFF. CDR3 sequence (DNA): TGTGCCAGCAGTGAAGCGCTTGTTAGCGGAACCGGGGAGCTGTTTTTT.

The rearrangement joins TRBV7-2 to TRBJ1-5; D gene uncertain. From germline, CDR1 is SGHTA and CDR2 FQGNSA. V was clipped by 1 base and J by 0 bases, with 10 bases between them. This CDR3 spans 16 amino acids. The DNA for the CDR3 is TGTGCCAGCAGCTTAGTGTCCATGAATAGCAATCAGCCCCAGCATTTT. It is translated as CASSLVSMNSNQPQHF.

This chain links TRBV4-1 with TRBJ2-1; unclear D gene. The CDR3 spans 15 residues. Trimming took off 0 bases at V and 1 base at J, with 7 bases between the two ends. Germline-derived CDR1 and CDR2 are MGHRA and YSYEKL. CDR3 DNA sequence: TGCGCCAGCAGCCAAGACCCGATATCCTACAATGAGCAGTTCTTC. Protein product: CASSQDPISYNEQFF.

The chain carries TRBV5-4 and TRBJ2-5; D is unclear. V dropped 0 bases and J dropped 4 bases, with 7 bases sitting between them. This CDR3 is built from 13 residues. Germline V gene sequence: CDR1 SGHNT, CDR2 YYREEE (reference sequence). The CDR3 nucleotides read TGTGCCAGCAGCTTGGTTCAATCAGAGACCCAGTACTTC. Protein product: CASSLVQSETQYF.

This chain joins TRBV18 and TRBJ2-1, with 7 positions matching TRBD1. Germline CDR1 KGHSH, CDR2 LQKENI. V was pared by 5 bases and J by 8 bases, with 9 bases of the junction left unmatched. There are 14 residues in the CDR3. The CDR3 DNA reads TGTGCCAGCTCAATAGGGGGCAAGTTGGATGAGCAGTTCTTC. Translation: CASSIGGKLDEQFF.

The rearrangement uses TRBV4-1 and TRBJ2-7; maybe TRBD2 (5 bases). Trimming took 5 bases from V and 4 from J, leaving 18 bases between them. Germline CDR1 reads MGHRA; CDR2 reads YSYEKL. The CDR3 consists of 15 residues. DNA of the CDR3: TGCGCCAGCAGCTATTTGGGAGCACCGACATACGAGCAGTACTTC. This translates into CASSYLGAPTYEQYF.

This chain joins TRBV25-1 and TRBJ1-1; D is unresolved. CDR1 and CDR2 (germline): MGHDK, SYGVNS. V lost 6 bases and J 4 bases, leaving 12 bases between the germline ends. This CDR3 contains 13 residues. The CDR3 sequence is CASSSGEGTEAFF. The CDR3 DNA is TGTGCCAGCAGCAGTGGCGAGGGCACTGAAGCTTTCTTT.

This rearrangement joins TRBV7-9 to TRBJ2-5, with D possibly TRBD1 on 7 matching bases. This CDR3 contains 16 residues. Trimming pared 5 bases from V and 5 bases from J, leaving 21 bases between. Germline loops: CDR1 SEHNR, CDR2 FQNEAQ (reference sequence). The CDR3 nucleotides read TGTGCCAGCAGCCCCGCGGAGGGGGCGGAGCGGGAGACCCAGTACTTC. Translated: CASSPAEGAERETQYF. The full variable domain, rest sourced from reference TRBV7-9 and TRBJ2-5, is DTGVSQNPRHKITKRGQNVTFRCDPISEHNRLYWYRQTLGQGPEFLTYFQNEAQLEKSRLLSDRFSAERPKGSFSTLEIQRTEQGDSAMYLCASSPAEGAERETQYFGPGTRLLVL.

This clone occurred once. V usage is TRBV27 and J usage is TRBJ1-5; no definite D call. This CDR3 is built from 15 residues. The ends were cut back, 4 bases at V and 8 bases at J, with 18 bases in the middle. Looked up from germline, CDR1 is MNHEY and CDR2 is SMNVEV (reference sequence). CDR3 in DNA: TGTGCCAGCAGTTCCCTGCCTCCGGGGAGAGAGCCCCAGCATTTT. Its protein is CASSSLPPGREPQHF.

The V gene is TRBV2, the J gene TRBJ1-4; D is unresolved. Germline V gives CDR1 SNHLY, CDR2 FYNNEI. This CDR3 has 11 amino acids. The V end lost 7 bases, the J end lost 5 bases, and 5 bases lay between the germline ends. The CDR3 loop is CASTVNEKLFF. The CDR3 region has the DNA TGTGCCAGCACCGTCAATGAAAAACTGTTTTTT.

CDR3 sequence (DNA): TGTGCCAGCAGCTTAGGGGAGTACCAAGAGACCCAGTACTTC. This codes for CASSLGEYQETQYF. The genes are TRBV7-9 and TRBJ2-5, with D possibly being TRBD2 (5 bases). Germline assignment: CDR1 SEHNR and CDR2 FQNEAQ (reference sequence). The CDR3 contains 14 residues. V shed 1 base and J shed 0 bases, with 6 bases lying between them.

This clone is medium-sized by share. No conserved phenylalanine or tryptophan ends this CDR3, so it is likely a read error. Because the CDR3's place on the DNA is in doubt, the DNA is left out and the CDR3 is given as listed by TCRdb. The chain joins TRBV7-9 to TRBJ2-7; the table's D call, TRBD1, has no DNA check behind it. Per the germline V gene, CDR1 is SEHNR and CDR2 is FQNEAQ (reference sequence). From its first to its last residue, the CDR3 has 14 amino acids. The CDR3 sequence is CASSLGKDRGLLRL.

The chain is built from TRBV29-1 and TRBJ1-1, with a possible D match to TRBD1 (5 bases). The V gene's germline CDR1 is SQVTM and CDR2 ANQGSEA. The CDR3 contains 13 residues. The CDR3 loop is CTTLQGGSTEAFF. Written as DNA, the CDR3 is TGCACCACACTCCAGGGTGGGAGCACTGAAGCTTTCTTT.

The chain combines TRBV7-9 with TRBJ1-2, with D uncertain. V lost 5 bases and J 4 bases, leaving 8 bases between the germline ends. The CDR3 spans 12 residues. Looked up from germline, CDR1 is SEHNR and CDR2 is FQNEAQ (reference sequence). The chain's CDR3 is CASSPTFYGYTF. Written as DNA, the CDR3 is TGTGCCAGCAGCCCCACCTTCTATGGCTACACCTTC.